This record covers a single TCR beta chain. This sample was included in a study of blood T cells in healthy people across ages. This CDR3 is 17 amino acids long. V lost 1 base and J lost 9, with 22 bases in between. Germline V CDR1 and CDR2: DFQATT, SNEGSKA (reference sequence). The use of a sample-barcoded 5' primer and a J-beta primer mix characterized a second PCR of roughly 6 to 12 cycles. A minimum of 2.5 million CDR3-containing paired-end reads was obtained for each sample. TCRdb fed the 5' RACE reads into MiXCR, producing one record per CDR3 protein. The repertoire holds 550,000 to 700,000 distinct CDR3 sequences, with roughly a quarter as singletons. Healthy Russian Caucasian donors spanned ages roughly 6 to 90 years.

The chain has TRBV20-1 and TRBJ1-6; D gene ambiguous. The sequence derives from a woman aged 70-85 years in good health. Specimen: blood. CDR3 protein: CSARVRNSQGVGSPLHF. In nucleotides, the CDR3 is TGCAGTGCTAGAGTTCGGAACTCCCAAGGTGTAGGTTCACCCCTCCACTTT.